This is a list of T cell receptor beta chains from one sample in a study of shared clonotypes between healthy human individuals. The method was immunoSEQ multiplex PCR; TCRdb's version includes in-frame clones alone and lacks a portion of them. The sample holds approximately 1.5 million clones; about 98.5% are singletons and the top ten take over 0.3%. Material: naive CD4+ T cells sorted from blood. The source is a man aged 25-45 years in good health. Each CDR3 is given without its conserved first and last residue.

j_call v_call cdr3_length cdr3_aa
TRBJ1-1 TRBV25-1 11 ASSATGTRRAF
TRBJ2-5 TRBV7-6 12 ASSSDGPRETQY
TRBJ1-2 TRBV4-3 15 ASSQTVDKRMDYGYT
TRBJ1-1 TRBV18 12 ASSIKGANTEAF
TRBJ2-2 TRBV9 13 ASSATGQNTGELF
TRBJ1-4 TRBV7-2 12 ASSPRGMGEKLF
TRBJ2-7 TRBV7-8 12 ASSLVTGSYEQY
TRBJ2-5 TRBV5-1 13 ASSRADSPGETQY
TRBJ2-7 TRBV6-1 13 ASSEGPAGVYEQY
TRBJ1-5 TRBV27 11 ASRGTGSLFQH
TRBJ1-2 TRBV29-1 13 SVENSDEQHGGYT
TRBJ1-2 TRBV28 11 ASSFRATRGYT
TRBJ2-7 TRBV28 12 ASSLMAANLEQY
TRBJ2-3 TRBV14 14 ASSRTGGLITDTQY
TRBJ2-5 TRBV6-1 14 ASSAMVTSAQETQY
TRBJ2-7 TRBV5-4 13 ASSRTGGRADEQY
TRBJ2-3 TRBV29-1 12 SVPPAGRTDTQY
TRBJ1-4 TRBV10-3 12 AISASGTREKLF
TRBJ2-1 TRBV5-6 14 ASSLGTSGRDNEQF
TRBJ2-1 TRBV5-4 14 ASSSPSASSYNEQF
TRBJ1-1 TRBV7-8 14 ASSLVPGALNTEAF
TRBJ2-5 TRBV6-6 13 ASSRKAGGGETQY
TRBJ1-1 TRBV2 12 ASRVDVVNTEAF
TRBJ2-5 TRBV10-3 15 AISALGGVQSQETQY
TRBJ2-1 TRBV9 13 ASSGRYGSYNEQF
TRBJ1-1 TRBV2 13 ASRAQGAMNTEAF
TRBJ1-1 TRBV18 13 ASSLNQGDIAEAF
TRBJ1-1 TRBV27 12 ASSLGAWNTEAF
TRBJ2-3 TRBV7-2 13 ASSFGGGYTDTQY
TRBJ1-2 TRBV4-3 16 ASSQSKPGQASLWGYT
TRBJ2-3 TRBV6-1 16 ASSEATTSGGSTDTQY
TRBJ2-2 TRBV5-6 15 ASSLQDGRTWTGELF
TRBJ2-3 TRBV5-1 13 ASSLSGAQTDTQY
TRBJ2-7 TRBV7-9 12 ASSTSDRGYEQY
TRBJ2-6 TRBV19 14 ASSIGIPSGANVLT
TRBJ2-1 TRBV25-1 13 ASSGQGGSYNEQF
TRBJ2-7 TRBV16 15 ASTSPPAGTGSNEQY
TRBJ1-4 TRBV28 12 ASSPPGTDEKLF
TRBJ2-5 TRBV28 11 ASHDRSQETQY
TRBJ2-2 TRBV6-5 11 ASSYPGAGELF
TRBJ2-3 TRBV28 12 ASSTPRSTDTQY
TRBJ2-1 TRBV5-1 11 ASSGRGANEQF
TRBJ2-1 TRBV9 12 ASNRGSSYNEQF